This T cell receptor beta chain originates from a study of T cell responses to AZD1222 COVID-19 vaccine (dated by TCRdb to the early 2020s). Turning to the overall study: Because spike-specific TCR depth and breadth did not differ between the two schedules, AZD1222 recipients who got a second dose at roughly 4 weeks were pooled with those who got a second dose at roughly 12 weeks. Trial participants were enrolled by age into 18-55, 56-69 and 70-plus year subgroups, with roughly 160, 29 and 62 TCR-sequenced participants respectively. TCR sequencing covered approximately 230 trial participants: 200 to 220 given two doses of AZD1222 and 26 given two doses of MenACWY control vaccine.

The sample's time point label, decoded: baseline before first vaccination. The vaccinee samples were drawn from two UK trials, COV001 and COV002, one of which was a single-blind randomized controlled phase 2/3 trial testing AZD1222 (ChAdOx1 nCoV-19) in healthy adults. Trial participant PBMC samples were collected at day 0 and day 28 after the second dose for TCRbeta chain sequencing. Trimming takes 3 bases from V and 6 bases from J, and the germline ends sit 12 bases apart. From a lookup of the germline V gene (reference sequence), CDR1 and CDR2 are MNHEY and SMNVEV. Spanning cysteine to phenylalanine, the CDR3 consists of 13 amino acids. Just the 39-base CDR3 DNA is kept, in frame starting at base 1. Study-wide findings and limitations: Epitopes outside the regions mutated in the B.1.351 and B.1.1.7 variants were reportedly recognized by nearly half of the unique spike-specific TCRs. Conclusions about previously exposed vaccinees are limited, since just 5 to 7 AZD1222 recipients were seropositive for SARS-CoV-2 at baseline. The whole spike protein was spanned by vaccine-associated CD4 TCRs, and dominant responses were seen in regions 160-218 and 743-854. Because no samples from the day 14 peak response were available, repertoires could be characterized only after the peak T cell response. The 56-69-year group was small, and its depth increase did not reach significance, likely because of low power. After two AZD1222 doses, both the breadth and the depth of spike-specific TCRs were significantly higher than at day 0 and than in MenACWY recipients. Participants were mostly white British and included more females than males, and it was suggested by the authors that clonal diversity may have been underestimated.

Notes on this clone: Its antigen target is currently unknown. Nothing much larger sits one base from this clone, and base qualities are not available.

The CDR3 regions of human TCRbeta chains were analyzed by immunosequencing. The source study handled its data this way. Repertoire TCRs were matched against a reference library of SARS-CoV-2-specific TCRs generated with the MIRA antigen-specificity platform. Breadth meant the fraction of unique TCRs that were SARS-CoV-2-associated, whereas depth meant the fraction of total T cells that were SARS-CoV-2-associated. Using the MIRA data, every spike-specific TCR was mapped to the spike region that the TCR reacted to and assigned to either a CD4 or a CD8 class. Log10-transformed breadth and depth values were compared by one-way ANOVA with Sidak's multiple comparisons tests. TCRdb took over this immuneACCESS table, retaining in-frame rearrangements with V and J assigned. Such tables are incomplete; in checked studies, under half of the missing clones stem from an unresolved V gene, and the remainder is unexplained. V, J and clone size were drawn from that table, and D and trimming were deduced from the DNA. This sample gives 110,000 to 150,000 clones in total; approximately 85% of them show up just once. The top ten hold roughly 8% of the sample.

This receptor was identified in an adult in good health. The sequence links TRBV27 to TRBJ2-7; a weak D assignment points to TRBD1 (5 bases agree). Sequenced here: peripheral blood, sampled on day 0 of AZD1222 vaccination. The CDR3 region has the sequence CASSFVDNGEQYF. In nucleotides, the sequence is TGTGCCAGCAGTTTTGTGGACAATGGCGAGCAGTACTTC.